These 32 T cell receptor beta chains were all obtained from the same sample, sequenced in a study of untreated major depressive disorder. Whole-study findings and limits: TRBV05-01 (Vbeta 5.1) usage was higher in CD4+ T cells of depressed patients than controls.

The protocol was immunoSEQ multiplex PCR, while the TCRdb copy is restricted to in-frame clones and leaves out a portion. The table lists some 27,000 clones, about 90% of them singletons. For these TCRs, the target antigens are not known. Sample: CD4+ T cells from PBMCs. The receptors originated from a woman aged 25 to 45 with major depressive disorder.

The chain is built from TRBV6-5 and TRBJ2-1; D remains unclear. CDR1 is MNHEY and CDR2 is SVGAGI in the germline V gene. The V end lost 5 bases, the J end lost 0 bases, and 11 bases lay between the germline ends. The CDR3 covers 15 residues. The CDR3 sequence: CASSAFPSSYNEQFF. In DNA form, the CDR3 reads TGTGCCAGCAGTGCCTTTCCTAGCTCCTACAATGAGCAGTTCTTC.

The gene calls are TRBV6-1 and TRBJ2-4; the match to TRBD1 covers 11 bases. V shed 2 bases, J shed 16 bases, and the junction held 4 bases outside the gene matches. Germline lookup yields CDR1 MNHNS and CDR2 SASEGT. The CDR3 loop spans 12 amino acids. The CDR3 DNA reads TGTGCCAGCAGTGAATGGGACAGGGGGACTTACTTC. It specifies CASSEWDRGTYF.

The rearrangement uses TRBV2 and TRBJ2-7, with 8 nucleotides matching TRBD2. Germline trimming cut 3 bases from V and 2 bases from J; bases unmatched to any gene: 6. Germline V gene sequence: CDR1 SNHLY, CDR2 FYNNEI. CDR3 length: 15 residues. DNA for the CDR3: TGTGCCAGCAGTGAGGGCGGGGGGCCCCCCTACGAGCAGTACTTC. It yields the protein CASSEGGGPPYEQYF.

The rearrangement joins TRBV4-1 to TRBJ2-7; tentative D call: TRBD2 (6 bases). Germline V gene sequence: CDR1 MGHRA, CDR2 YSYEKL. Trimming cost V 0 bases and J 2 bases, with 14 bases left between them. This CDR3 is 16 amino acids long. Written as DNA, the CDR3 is TGCGCCAGCAGCCAAGATAACGGGAGACCCGCCTACGAGCAGTACTTC. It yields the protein CASSQDNGRPAYEQYF.

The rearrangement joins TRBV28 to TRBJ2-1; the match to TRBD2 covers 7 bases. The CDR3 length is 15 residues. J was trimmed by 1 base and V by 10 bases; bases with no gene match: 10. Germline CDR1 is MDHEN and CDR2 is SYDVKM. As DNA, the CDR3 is TGTGCCACCACCAAGGGCGGGGGATCCTACAATGAGCAGTTCTTC. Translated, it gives CATTKGGGSYNEQFF.

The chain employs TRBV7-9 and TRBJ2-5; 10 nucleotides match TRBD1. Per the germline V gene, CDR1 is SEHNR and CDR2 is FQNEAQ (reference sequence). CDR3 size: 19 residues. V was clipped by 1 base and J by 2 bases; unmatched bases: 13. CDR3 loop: CASSLGRVVGTGEQETQYF. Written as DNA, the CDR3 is TGTGCCAGCAGCTTAGGTCGGGTGGTAGGGACAGGGGAACAAGAGACCCAGTACTTC.

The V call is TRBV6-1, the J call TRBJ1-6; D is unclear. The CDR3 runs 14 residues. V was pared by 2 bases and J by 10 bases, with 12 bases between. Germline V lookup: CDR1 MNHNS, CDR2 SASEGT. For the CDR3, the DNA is TGTGCCAGCAGTGAACGAGGGTCGAACTCACCCCTCCACTTT. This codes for CASSERGSNSPLHF.

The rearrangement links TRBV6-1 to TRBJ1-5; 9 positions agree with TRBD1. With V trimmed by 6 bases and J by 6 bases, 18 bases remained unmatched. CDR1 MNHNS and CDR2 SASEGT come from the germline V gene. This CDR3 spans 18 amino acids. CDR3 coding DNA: TGTGCCAGCAGCGAAAGTATTTGGGCGGGGACAGGGTCTCAGCCCCAGCATTTT. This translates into CASSESIWAGTGSQPQHF.

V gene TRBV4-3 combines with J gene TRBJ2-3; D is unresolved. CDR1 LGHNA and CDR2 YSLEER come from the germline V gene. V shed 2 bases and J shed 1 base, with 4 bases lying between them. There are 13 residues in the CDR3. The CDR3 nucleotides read TGCGCCAGCAGCCAACCTGGCACAGATACGCAGTATTTT. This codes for CASSQPGTDTQYF.

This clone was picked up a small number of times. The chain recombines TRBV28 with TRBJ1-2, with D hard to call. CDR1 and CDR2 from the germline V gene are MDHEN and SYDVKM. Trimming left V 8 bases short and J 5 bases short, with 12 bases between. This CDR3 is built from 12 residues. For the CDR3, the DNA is TGTGCCAGCGGCCGGAAACTGTATGGCTACACCTTC. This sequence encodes CASGRKLYGYTF.

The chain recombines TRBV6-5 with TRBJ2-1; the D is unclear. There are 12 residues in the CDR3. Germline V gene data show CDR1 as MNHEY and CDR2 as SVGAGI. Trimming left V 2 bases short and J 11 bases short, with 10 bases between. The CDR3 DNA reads TGTGCCAGCAGTTACACATCTGGACAGCAGTTCTTC. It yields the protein CASSYTSGQQFF.

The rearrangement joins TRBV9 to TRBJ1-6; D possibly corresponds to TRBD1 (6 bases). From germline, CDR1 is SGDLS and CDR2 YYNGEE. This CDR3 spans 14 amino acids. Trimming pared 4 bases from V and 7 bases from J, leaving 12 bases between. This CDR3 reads CASSQGMTNSPLHF. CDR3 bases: TGTGCCAGCAGCCAGGGGATGACCAATTCACCCCTCCACTTT.

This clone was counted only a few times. Here the CDR3 reads CASSVGTGTQETQYF. CDR3 bases: TGTGCCAGCAGCGTCGGGACAGGGACCCAAGAGACCCAGTACTTC. V is TRBV9 and J is TRBJ2-5, with TRBD1 matching over 9 bases. CDR1 and CDR2 (germline): SGDLS, YYNGEE. This CDR3 has 15 residues. V shed 2 bases and J 1 base; nucleotides not matched to a gene: 3.

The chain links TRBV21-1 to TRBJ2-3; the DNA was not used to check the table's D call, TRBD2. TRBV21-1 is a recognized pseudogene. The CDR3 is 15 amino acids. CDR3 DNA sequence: TGTGCCAGCAGCAAAGGACTAGCGGGGACAGATACGCAGTATTTT. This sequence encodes CASSKGLAGTDTQYF.

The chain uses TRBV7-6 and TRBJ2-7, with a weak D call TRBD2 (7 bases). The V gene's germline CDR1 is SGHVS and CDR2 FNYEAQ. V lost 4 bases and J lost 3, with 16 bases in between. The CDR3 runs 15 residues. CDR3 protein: CASSSVKGGIYEQYF. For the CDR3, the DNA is TGTGCCAGCAGCTCCGTCAAGGGGGGGATCTACGAGCAGTACTTC.

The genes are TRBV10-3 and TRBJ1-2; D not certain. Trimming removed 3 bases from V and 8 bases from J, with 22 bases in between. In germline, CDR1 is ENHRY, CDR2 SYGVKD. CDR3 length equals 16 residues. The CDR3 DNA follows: TGTGCCATCAGTGACCGGGCCCACATGATAGGAGGGGGCTACACCTTC. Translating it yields CAISDRAHMIGGGYTF.

The CDR3 coding sequence is TGCGCCAGCAGCCAGGGCACTAGGGGAAGCGGGGGCTACACCTTC. Protein sequence: CASSQGTRGSGGYTF. The chain couples TRBV4-3 to TRBJ1-2, with a weak D call TRBD1 (5 bases). The CDR3 is 15 amino acids. The V end lost 3 bases, the J end lost 8 bases, and 19 bases lay between the germline ends. Germline values: CDR1 LGHNA, CDR2 YSLEER.

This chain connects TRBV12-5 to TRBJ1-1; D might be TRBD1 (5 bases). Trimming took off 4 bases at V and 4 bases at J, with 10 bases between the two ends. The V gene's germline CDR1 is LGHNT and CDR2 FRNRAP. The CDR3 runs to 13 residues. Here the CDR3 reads CASGSSGGTEAFF. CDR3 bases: TGTGCTAGTGGTTCGTCGGGGGGCACTGAAGCTTTCTTT.

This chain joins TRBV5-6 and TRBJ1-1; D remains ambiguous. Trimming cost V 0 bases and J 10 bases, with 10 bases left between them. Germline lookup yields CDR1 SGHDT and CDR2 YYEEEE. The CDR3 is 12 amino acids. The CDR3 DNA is TGTGCCAGCAGCTTGGAGGGTTTTGGAGCTTTCTTT. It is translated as CASSLEGFGAFF.

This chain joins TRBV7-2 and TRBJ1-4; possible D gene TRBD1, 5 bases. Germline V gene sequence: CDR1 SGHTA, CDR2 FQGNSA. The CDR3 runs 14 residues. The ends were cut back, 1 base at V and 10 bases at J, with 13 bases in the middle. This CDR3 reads CASSLDGGMRKLFF. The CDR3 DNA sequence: TGTGCCAGCAGCTTAGATGGGGGAATGAGAAAACTGTTTTTT.

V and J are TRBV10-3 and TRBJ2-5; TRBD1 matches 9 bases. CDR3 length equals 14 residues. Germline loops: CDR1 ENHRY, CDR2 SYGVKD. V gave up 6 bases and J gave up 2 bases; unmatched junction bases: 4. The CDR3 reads CAISLGQGQETQYF. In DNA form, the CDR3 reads TGTGCCATCAGCCTCGGACAGGGGCAAGAGACCCAGTACTTC.

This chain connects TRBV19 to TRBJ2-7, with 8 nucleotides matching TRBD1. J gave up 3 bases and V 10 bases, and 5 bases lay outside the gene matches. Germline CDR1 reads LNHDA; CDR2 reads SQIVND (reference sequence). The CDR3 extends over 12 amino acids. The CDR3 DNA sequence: TGTGCCACCCGGGACAGGCTCTACGAGCAGTACTTC. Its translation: CATRDRLYEQYF. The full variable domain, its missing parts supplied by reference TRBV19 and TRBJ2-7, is DGGITQSPKYLFRKEGQNVTLSCEQNLNHDAMYWYRQDPGQGLRLIYYSQIVNDFQKGDIAEGYSVSREKKESFPLTVTSAQKNPTAFYLCATRDRLYEQYFGPGTRLTVT.

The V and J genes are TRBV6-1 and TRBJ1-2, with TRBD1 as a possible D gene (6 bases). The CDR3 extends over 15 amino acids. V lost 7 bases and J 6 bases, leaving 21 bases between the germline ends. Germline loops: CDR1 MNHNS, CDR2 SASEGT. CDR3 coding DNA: TGTGCCAGCACAATGCGAGGGGGAAGGGGTAATGGCTACACCTTC. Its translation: CASTMRGGRGNGYTF.

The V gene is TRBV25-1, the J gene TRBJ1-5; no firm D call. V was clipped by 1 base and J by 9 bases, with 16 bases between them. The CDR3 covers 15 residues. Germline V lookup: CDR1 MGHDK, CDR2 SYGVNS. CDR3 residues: CASSESTIDSRPQHF. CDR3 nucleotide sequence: TGTGCCAGCAGTGAATCCACCATCGACTCAAGGCCCCAGCATTTT. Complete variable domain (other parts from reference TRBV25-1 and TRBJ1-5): EADIYQTPRYLVIGTGKKITLECSQTMGHDKMYWYQQDPGMELHLIHYSYGVNSTEKGDLSSESTVSRIRTEHFPLTLESARPSHTSQYLCASSESTIDSRPQHFGDGTRLSIL.

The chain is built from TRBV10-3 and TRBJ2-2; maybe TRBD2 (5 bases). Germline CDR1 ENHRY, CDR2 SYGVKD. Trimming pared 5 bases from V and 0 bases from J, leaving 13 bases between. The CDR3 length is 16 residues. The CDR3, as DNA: TGTGCCATCAGTTCCCGGGGTAGTCCGAACACCGGGGAGCTGTTTTTT. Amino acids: CAISSRGSPNTGELFF.

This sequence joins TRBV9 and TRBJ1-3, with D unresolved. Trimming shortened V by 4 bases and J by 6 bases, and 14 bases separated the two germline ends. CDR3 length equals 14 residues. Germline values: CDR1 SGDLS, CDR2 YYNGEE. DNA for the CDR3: TGTGCCAGCAGCCCCAGAAGGTTTGCAAACACCATATATTTT. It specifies CASSPRRFANTIYF.

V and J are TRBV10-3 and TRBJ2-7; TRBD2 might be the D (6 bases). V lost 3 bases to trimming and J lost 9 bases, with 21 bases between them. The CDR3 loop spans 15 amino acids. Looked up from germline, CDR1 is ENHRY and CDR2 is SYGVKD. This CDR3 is CAISERVAALYGQYF. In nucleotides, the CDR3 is TGTGCCATCAGTGAACGAGTAGCGGCCCTCTATGGGCAGTACTTC.

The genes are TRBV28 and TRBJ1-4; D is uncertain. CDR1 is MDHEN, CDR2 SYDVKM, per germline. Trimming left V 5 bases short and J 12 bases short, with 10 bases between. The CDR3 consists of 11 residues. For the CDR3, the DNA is TGTGCCAGCAGTCGACGCCAAGAACTGTTTTTT. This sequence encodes CASSRRQELFF.

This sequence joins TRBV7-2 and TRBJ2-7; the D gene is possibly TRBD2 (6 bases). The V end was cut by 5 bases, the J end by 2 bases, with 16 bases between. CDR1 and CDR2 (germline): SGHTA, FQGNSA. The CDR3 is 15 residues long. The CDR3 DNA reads TGTGCCAGCAGCCCCGCCGGCGGGGCCCCCTACGAGCAGTACTTC. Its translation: CASSPAGGAPYEQYF.

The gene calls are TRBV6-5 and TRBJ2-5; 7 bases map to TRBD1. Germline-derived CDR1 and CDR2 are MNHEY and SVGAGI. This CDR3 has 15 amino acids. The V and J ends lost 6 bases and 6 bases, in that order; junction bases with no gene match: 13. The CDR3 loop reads CASRPNSDRAKTQYF. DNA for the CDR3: TGTGCCAGCAGACCCAACTCAGACAGGGCAAAGACCCAGTACTTC.

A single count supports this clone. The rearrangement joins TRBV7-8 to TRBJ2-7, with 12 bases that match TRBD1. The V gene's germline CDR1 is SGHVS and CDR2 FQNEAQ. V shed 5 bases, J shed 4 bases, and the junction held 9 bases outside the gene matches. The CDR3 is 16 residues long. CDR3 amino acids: CASSRRRDRGLYEQYF. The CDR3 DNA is TGTGCCAGCAGCCGCAGGCGGGACAGGGGGCTTTACGAGCAGTACTTC.

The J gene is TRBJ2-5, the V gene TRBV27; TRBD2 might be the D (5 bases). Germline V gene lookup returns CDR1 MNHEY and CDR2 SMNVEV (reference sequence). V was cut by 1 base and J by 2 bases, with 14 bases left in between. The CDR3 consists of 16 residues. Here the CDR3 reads CASSLLGSGTQETQYF. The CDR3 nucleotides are TGTGCCAGCAGTTTATTGGGGAGCGGTACACAAGAGACCCAGTACTTC.